These 23 T cell receptor beta chains were all obtained from the same sample, sequenced in a study of shared clonotypes between healthy human individuals. Clones were read by immunoSEQ multiplex PCR, and TCRdb kept only the in-frame ones, dropping some. The sample records over a million clones, roughly 96% being singletons. The specimen was naive CD4+ T cells sorted from blood. Subset of the sample: CD45RA+ positively selected. The receptors were gathered from a man between 25 and 39 years old in good health.

The sample holds one count of this clone. The rearrangement uses TRBV5-5 and TRBJ2-1; 7 nucleotides match TRBD2. The CDR3 has 16 amino acids. From germline, CDR1 is SGHKS and CDR2 YYEKEE (reference sequence). With 0 bases clipped from V and 3 bases from J, the junction kept 6 bases outside the gene matches. The CDR3 protein is CASSLGPAGIYNEQFF. The CDR3 bases are TGTGCCAGCAGCTTGGGGCCAGCGGGAATCTACAATGAGCAGTTCTTC.

The J gene is TRBJ2-7, the V gene TRBV7-9; 9 nucleotides match TRBD1. This CDR3 has 13 amino acids. Trimming took 5 bases from V and 6 from J; bases not matched to a gene: 5. Looked up from germline, CDR1 is SEHNR and CDR2 is FQNEAQ (reference sequence). The CDR3 reads CASSIGTGTEQYF. Here the CDR3 DNA reads TGTGCCAGCAGCATAGGGACAGGGACCGAGCAGTACTTC.

This clone was seen just once. This chain links TRBV6-6 with TRBJ2-7, with TRBD2 matching 8 bases. V trimming: 4 bases; J trimming: 3 bases; junction bases outside the gene matches: 5. The CDR3 length is 14 residues. Looked up from germline, CDR1 is MNHNY and CDR2 is SVGAGI (reference sequence). The CDR3 bases are TGTGCCAGCAGTTTAGCGGGACCCCGCTACGAGCAGTACTTC. Translating gives CASSLAGPRYEQYF.

J is TRBJ2-7 and V is TRBV28; D might be TRBD1 (6 bases). The CDR3 runs 18 residues. Germline loops: CDR1 MDHEN, CDR2 SYDVKM. V lost 2 bases, J lost 2 bases, and 22 bases lay in between. The CDR3 sequence is CASSLRVTAQGVPYEQYF. CDR3 coding DNA: TGTGCCAGCAGTTTAAGAGTGACGGCACAGGGTGTCCCCTACGAGCAGTACTTC.

The gene calls are TRBV20-1 and TRBJ2-1; no clear D gene. The V gene's germline CDR1 is DFQATT and CDR2 SNEGSKA (reference sequence). Deletions cut 5 bases from V and 6 bases from J, with 8 bases between. The CDR3 consists of 11 residues. The CDR3 DNA reads TGCAGTGCTTCGCTCCTCAATGAGCAGTTCTTC. Protein: CSASLLNEQFF.

The chain combines TRBV10-3 with TRBJ2-7; 10 nucleotides match TRBD2. The CDR3 loop spans 14 amino acids. After removal of 11 bases from V and 0 bases from J, the junction contained 7 bases not matched to a gene. Germline CDR1 is ENHRY and CDR2 is SYGVKD. The CDR3: CASTGTSDSYEQYF. CDR3 coding DNA: TGTGCCTCAACCGGGACTAGCGACTCCTACGAGCAGTACTTC.

Remarks on this clone: This CDR3 is also generated by other DNA sequences in the sample. The gene calls are TRBV5-1 and TRBJ2-2; 14 bases match TRBD2. CDR1 and CDR2 (germline): SGHRS, YFSETQ. The trim removed 0 bases at V and 6 bases at J, leaving 1 base unmatched. The CDR3 is made up of 16 amino acids. The chain's CDR3 is CASSLGLAGGAGELFF. CDR3 coding DNA: TGCGCCAGCAGCTTGGGACTAGCGGGAGGGGCCGGGGAGCTGTTTTTT. The full variable domain, in which reference TRBV5-1 and TRBJ2-2 provide the parts outside the CDR3, is KAGVTQTPRYLIKTRGQQVTLSCSPISGHRSVSWYQQTPGQGLQFLFEYFSETQRNKGNFPGRFSGRQFSNSRSEMNVSTLELGDSALYLCASSLGLAGGAGELFFGEGSRLTVL.

The chain recombines TRBV4-1 with TRBJ1-5, with 8 bases matching TRBD1. Germline loops: CDR1 MGHRA, CDR2 YSYEKL. V lost 1 base, J lost 1 base, and 3 bases stayed unmatched. The CDR3 spans 16 residues. Here the CDR3 DNA reads TGCGCCAGCAGCCAAGCCCAGGGGGCGAGCAATCAGCCCCAGCATTTT. As protein: CASSQAQGASNQPQHF.

V is TRBV6-5 and J is TRBJ1-5; tentative D call: TRBD1 (5 bases). V was pared by 4 bases and J by 6 bases, with 13 bases between. This CDR3 has 14 amino acids. Germline loops: CDR1 MNHEY, CDR2 SVGAGI. The CDR3 sequence is CASSSPREGQPQHF. The CDR3 nucleotides are TGTGCCAGCAGTTCGCCCAGGGAAGGTCAGCCCCAGCATTTT.

The CDR3 protein is CARGSGTSGSRYEQFF. DNA for the CDR3: TGTGCCAGGGGATCAGGGACTAGCGGGAGTAGATATGAGCAGTTCTTC. The chain is built from TRBV2 and TRBJ2-1, with 14 bases lining up with TRBD2. V lost 9 bases and J lost 8; bases outside the gene matches: 12. This CDR3 region has 16 residues. Looked up from germline, CDR1 is SNHLY and CDR2 is FYNNEI.

This clone was seen a single time. The V call is TRBV6-1, the J call TRBJ2-7; D ambiguous. Germline CDR1 and CDR2: MNHNS and SASEGT. V was clipped by 4 bases and J by 0 bases, with 7 bases between them. This CDR3 is built from 13 residues. CDR3 sequence: CASSAVGSYEQYF. The CDR3 DNA follows: TGTGCCAGCAGTGCCGTCGGCTCCTACGAGCAGTACTTC.

This clone was picked up one time. This chain connects TRBV19 to TRBJ1-5; no clear D gene. The CDR3 runs 13 residues. The V gene lost 3 bases and the J gene lost 2 bases, with 5 bases spanning the gap. The germline V gene encodes CDR1 LNHDA and CDR2 SQIVND (reference sequence). CDR3 in amino acids: CASSIERNQPQHF. In DNA, the CDR3 is TGTGCCAGTAGTATTGAACGCAATCAGCCCCAGCATTTT.

This rearrangement joins TRBV7-8 to TRBJ2-7; 7 positions agree with TRBD2. This CDR3 region has 15 residues. Trimming at V came to 0 bases and at J to 3 bases, leaving 5 bases not matched to a gene. Germline assignment: CDR1 SGHVS and CDR2 FQNEAQ. The CDR3 sequence: CASSLAQGGSYEQYF. For the CDR3, the DNA is TGTGCCAGCAGCTTAGCGCAAGGCGGGAGCTACGAGCAGTACTTC.

The rearrangement links TRBV25-1 to TRBJ2-5; the match to TRBD2 covers 10 bases. This CDR3 is 17 amino acids long. The germline gives CDR1 MGHDK, CDR2 SYGVNS. V gave up 2 bases and J gave up 5 bases; unmatched junction bases: 11. The CDR3 coding sequence is TGTGCCAGCAGTGAAGTGTCTAGCGGGAGACGCCCTGAGACCCAGTACTTC. Its protein is CASSEVSSGRRPETQYF.

The genes are TRBV21-1 and TRBJ2-1; the table's D gene call, TRBD1, was not cross checked with the DNA. TRBV21-1 constitutes a pseudogene. The CDR3 length is 13 residues. The DNA of the CDR3 is TGTGCCAGCAGCAAGACAGGGAATAATGAGCAGTTCTTC. Residues: CASSKTGNNEQFF.

This chain connects TRBV30 to TRBJ2-7; the match to TRBD2 covers 7 bases. The CDR3 contains 13 residues. Germline CDR1 reads GTSNPN; CDR2 reads SVGIG (reference sequence). V trimming: 1 base; J trimming: 3 bases; junction bases outside the gene matches: 3. The CDR3 DNA follows: TGTGCCTGGAGTGCTAGCGGAGGCTACGAGCAGTACTTC. This gives the protein CAWSASGGYEQYF.

This chain links TRBV28 with TRBJ1-4, with D perhaps TRBD1 (6 bases). V lost 2 bases, J lost 4 bases, and 11 bases lay in between. Germline assignment: CDR1 MDHEN and CDR2 SYDVKM. The CDR3 totals 15 residues. The DNA of the CDR3 is TGTGCCAGCAGTTTAGCAGTCAGGGGTAATGAAAAACTGTTTTTT. It is translated as CASSLAVRGNEKLFF.

The chain carries TRBV30 and TRBJ2-7; D ambiguous. CDR1 and CDR2 (germline): GTSNPN, SVGIG (reference sequence). The CDR3 sequence is 10 residues long. Trimming took off 0 bases at V and 5 bases at J, with 2 bases between the two ends. The CDR3 sequence is CAWSVNEQYF. The DNA of the CDR3 is TGTGCCTGGAGTGTAAACGAGCAGTACTTC.

With regard to this clone: The sample holds other DNA sequences that translate to the same CDR3. The J gene is TRBJ2-1, the V gene TRBV9, with 10 positions matching TRBD2. With V trimmed by 0 bases and J by 6 bases, 3 bases remained unmatched. Germline assignment: CDR1 SGDLS and CDR2 YYNGEE. CDR3 length: 15 residues. CDR3 residues: CASSVAAGGPNEQFF. The CDR3 nucleotides read TGTGCCAGCAGCGTAGCAGCGGGAGGGCCCAATGAGCAGTTCTTC.

The V call is TRBV5-1, the J call TRBJ2-3, with D unresolved. Trimming stripped 1 base from V and 6 bases from J, with 12 bases between. This CDR3 comprises 14 residues. Germline values: CDR1 SGHRS, CDR2 YFSETQ. The DNA of the CDR3 is TGCGCCAGCAGCTTGAGGCCACAGCTCGATACGCAGTATTTT. Translation gives CASSLRPQLDTQYF.

The V and J genes are TRBV10-3 and TRBJ2-1, with 7 positions matching TRBD2. Germline CDR1 and CDR2: ENHRY and SYGVKD. Trimming cost V 2 bases and J 4 bases; bases outside gene matches: 8. The CDR3 covers 16 residues. The CDR3 coding sequence is TGTGCCATCAGTGAGGCGCGGCTAGCGGATTACAATGAGCAGTTCTTC. This translates into CAISEARLADYNEQFF.

Comment on this clone: Additional DNA sequences in this sample encode the identical CDR3. This chain uses TRBV12-5 with TRBJ2-7; D is ambiguous. V gave up 1 base and J gave up 4 bases, with 5 bases separating them. The CDR3 spans 12 residues. Germline assignment: CDR1 LGHNT and CDR2 FRNRAP. The CDR3 DNA reads TGTGCTAGTGGTTTGGACAGTTACGAGCAGTACTTC. Its protein product is CASGLDSYEQYF.

The genes are TRBV2 and TRBJ1-2; 8 bases agree with TRBD1. CDR3 size: 18 residues. V lost 2 bases, J lost 4 bases, and 15 bases stayed unmatched. Germline V gene data show CDR1 as SNHLY and CDR2 as FYNNEI. CDR3 DNA: TGTGCCAGCAGTGAATCAGGGGGCATCTCGGTATTTGGCTATGGCTACACCTTC. Its translation is CASSESGGISVFGYGYTF.